This paragraph reports one T cell receptor beta chain. This CDR3 region has 14 residues. The germline CDR1 and CDR2 sequences are SGHRS and YFSETQ. V lost 4 bases, J lost 5 bases, and 16 bases lay in between. The data stem from a study of blood T cell repertoires in COVID-19. TCRdb's table, derived via immunoSEQ multiplex PCR, lists solely in-frame clones and lacks some. The sample includes 50,000 or so clones, around 84% of them seen just once. V is TRBV5-1 and J is TRBJ2-7; tentatively, D is TRBD1 (6 bases). The clonotype was recovered from a man in his 70s with acute or convalescent COVID-19. The sequenced sample consisted of peripheral blood. In DNA, the CDR3 is TGCGCCAGCAGCGAAGGGGGAGAGGGCGACGAGCAGTACTTC. Its protein product is CASSEGGEGDEQYF.